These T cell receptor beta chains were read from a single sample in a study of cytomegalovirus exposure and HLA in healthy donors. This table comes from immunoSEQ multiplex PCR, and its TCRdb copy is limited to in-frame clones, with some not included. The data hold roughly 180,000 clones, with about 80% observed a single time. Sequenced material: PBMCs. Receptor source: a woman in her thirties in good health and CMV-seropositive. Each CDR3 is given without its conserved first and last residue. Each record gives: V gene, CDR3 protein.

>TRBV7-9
ASSVTPQGPVNGYT
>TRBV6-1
ASRAIPPEQY
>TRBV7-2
ASSHRGHEQY
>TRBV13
ASSSKGFVPGTSAYTDTQY
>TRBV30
ACPSLYNYGYT
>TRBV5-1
ASSLNRVLYNEQF
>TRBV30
AWSYAGANVLT
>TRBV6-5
ASSYTAGSSYNEQF
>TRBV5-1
ASSSGAGGRNYGYT
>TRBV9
ASSVGTDQETQY
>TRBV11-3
ASSLEGADTQY
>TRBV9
ASSARDRGAGNTIY
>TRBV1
TSSQAGEQF
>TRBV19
ASSAKAAGTGPYEQY
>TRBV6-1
ASSEMGRVKNEQY
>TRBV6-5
ASSYPSTDTQY
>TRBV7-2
ASSPGGLAGVRETQY
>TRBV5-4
ASSLPGQQETQY
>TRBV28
ASTAPTGVHTEAF
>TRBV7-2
ASSSRLAEGDQNIQY
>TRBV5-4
ASSLVIAGGPDTQY
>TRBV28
ASSSGTTGELF
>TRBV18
ASSPRRDSTGELF
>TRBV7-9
ASSPGRLAGYNEQF
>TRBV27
ASSSAPTGYEQY
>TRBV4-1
ASSQEGRGTVGDEQF
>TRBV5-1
ASSLGSFYEQY
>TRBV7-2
ASSLGGTVNTEAF
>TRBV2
ASRAGDSDEQY
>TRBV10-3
AINREGGADTQY
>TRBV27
ASSPNPRLQYEQY